This entry features one TCR beta chain sequence. TCRdb's copy holds only in-frame clones and misses some; the assay was immunoSEQ multiplex PCR. The sample lists around 100,000 clones, more than 60% occurring once. The data are from a study of blood T cell repertoires in COVID-19. The CDR3 is 16 amino acids. V shed 0 bases and J 4 bases; nucleotides not matched to a gene: 3. Germline values: CDR1 SGHKS, CDR2 YYEKEE (reference sequence). The chain couples TRBV5-5 to TRBJ2-3; 12 bases are shared with TRBD2. This TCR derives from a man in his 70s with active or convalescent COVID-19. Sequences were obtained from peripheral blood. For the CDR3, the DNA is TGTGCCAGCAGCTTGGGGGGACTAGCGGGCGCAGATACGCAGTATTTT. It codes for CASSLGGLAGADTQYF.